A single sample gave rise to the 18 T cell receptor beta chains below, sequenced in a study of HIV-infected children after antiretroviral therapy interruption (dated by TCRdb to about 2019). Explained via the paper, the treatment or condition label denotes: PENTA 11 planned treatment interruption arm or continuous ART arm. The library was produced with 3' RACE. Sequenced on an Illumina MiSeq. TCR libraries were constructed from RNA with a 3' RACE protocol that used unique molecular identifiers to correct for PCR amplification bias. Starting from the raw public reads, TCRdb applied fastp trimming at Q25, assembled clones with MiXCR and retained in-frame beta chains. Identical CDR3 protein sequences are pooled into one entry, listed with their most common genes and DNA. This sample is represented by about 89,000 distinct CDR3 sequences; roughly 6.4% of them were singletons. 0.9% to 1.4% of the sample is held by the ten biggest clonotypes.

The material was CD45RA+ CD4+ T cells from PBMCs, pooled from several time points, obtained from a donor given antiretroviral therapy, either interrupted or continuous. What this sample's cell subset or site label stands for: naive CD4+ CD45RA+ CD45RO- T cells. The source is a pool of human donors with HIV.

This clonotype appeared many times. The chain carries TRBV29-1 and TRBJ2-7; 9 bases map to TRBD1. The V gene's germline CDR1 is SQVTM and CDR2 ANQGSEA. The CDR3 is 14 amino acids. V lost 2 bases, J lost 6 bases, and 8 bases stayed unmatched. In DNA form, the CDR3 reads TGCAGCGTTGAACCCGGACAGGGGAGGAGCGAGCAGTACTTC. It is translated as CSVEPGQGRSEQYF.

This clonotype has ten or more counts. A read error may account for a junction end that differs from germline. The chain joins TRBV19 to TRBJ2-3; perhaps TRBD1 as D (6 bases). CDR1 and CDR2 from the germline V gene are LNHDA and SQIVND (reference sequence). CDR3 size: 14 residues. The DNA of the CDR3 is TGTGCCAGCAGTGCCAGGGGAAGTGCAGAAACGCTGTATTTT. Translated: CASSARGSAETLYF.

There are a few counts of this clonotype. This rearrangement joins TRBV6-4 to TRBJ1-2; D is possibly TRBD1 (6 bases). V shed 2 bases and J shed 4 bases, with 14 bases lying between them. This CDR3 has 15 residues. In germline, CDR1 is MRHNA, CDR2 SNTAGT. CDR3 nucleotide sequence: TGTGCCAGCAGTGACCCCGGGAGGGACATCTATGGCTACACCTTC. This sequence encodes CASSDPGRDIYGYTF.

The CDR3 region is CASTPSGQSTEAFF. As DNA, the CDR3 is TGTGCCAGCACCCCCAGCGGACAATCCACTGAAGCTTTCTTT. The chain has TRBV6-6 and TRBJ1-1; D perhaps matches TRBD1 (5 bases). This CDR3 has 14 amino acids. V was shortened by 7 bases and J by 4 bases, with 16 bases between the two germline ends. Germline loops: CDR1 MNHNY, CDR2 SVGAGI (reference sequence).

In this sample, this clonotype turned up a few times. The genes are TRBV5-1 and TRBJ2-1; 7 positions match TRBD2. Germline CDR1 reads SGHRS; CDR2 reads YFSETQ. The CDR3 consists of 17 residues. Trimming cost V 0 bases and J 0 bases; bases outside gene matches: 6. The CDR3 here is CASSLALADPSYNEQFF. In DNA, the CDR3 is TGCGCCAGCAGCTTGGCCCTAGCGGACCCCTCCTACAATGAGCAGTTCTTC.

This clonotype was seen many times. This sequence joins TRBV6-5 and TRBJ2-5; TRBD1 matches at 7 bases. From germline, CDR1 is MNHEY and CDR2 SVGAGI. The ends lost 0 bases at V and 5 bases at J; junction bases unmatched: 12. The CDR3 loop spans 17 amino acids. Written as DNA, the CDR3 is TGTGCCAGCAGTTACTCGGCCCCGGGTAGGGGGCCCGAGACCCAGTACTTC. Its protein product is CASSYSAPGRGPETQYF.

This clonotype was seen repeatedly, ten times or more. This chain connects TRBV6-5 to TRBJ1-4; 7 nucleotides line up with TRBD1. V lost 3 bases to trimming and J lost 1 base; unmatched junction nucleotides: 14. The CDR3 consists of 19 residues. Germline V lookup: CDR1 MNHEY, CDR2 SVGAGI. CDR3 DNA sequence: TGTGCCAGCAGTTATCCATTAACAGGGGTCCCGTTAACTAATGAAAAACTGTTTTTT. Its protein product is CASSYPLTGVPLTNEKLFF.

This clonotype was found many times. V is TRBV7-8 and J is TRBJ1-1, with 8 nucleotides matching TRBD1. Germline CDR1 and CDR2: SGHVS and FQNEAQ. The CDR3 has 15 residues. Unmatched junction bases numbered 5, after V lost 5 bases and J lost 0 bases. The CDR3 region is CASSTGTGLNTEAFF. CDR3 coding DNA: TGTGCCAGCAGCACCGGGACAGGTTTGAACACTGAAGCTTTCTTT.

CDR3 nucleotides: TGTGCCACCAGCAGAGATTTGGCGAACCAAGAGACCCAGTACTTC. This codes for CATSRDLANQETQYF. The chain recombines TRBV15 with TRBJ2-5; D is uncertain. The V gene lost 0 bases and the J gene lost 0 bases, with 8 bases spanning the gap. CDR1 and CDR2 from the germline V gene are LNHNV and YYDKDF (reference sequence). The CDR3 loop spans 15 amino acids. The whole variable domain, filled in from reference TRBV15 and TRBJ2-5, reads DAMVIQNPRYQVTQFGKPVTLSCSQTLNHNVMYWYQQKSSQAPKLLFHYYDKDFNNEADTPDNFQSRRPNTSFCFLDIRSPGLGDTAMYLCATSRDLANQETQYFGPGTRLLVL.

DNA of the CDR3: TGTGCCAGCAGTGAGGGGTTAGTCAGCAATGAGCAGTTCTTC. Encoded protein: CASSEGLVSNEQFF. This rearrangement joins TRBV2 to TRBJ2-1; no clear D gene. V shed 3 bases and J shed 6 bases, with 12 bases lying between them. The CDR3 runs to 14 residues. Per the germline V gene, CDR1 is SNHLY and CDR2 is FYNNEI.

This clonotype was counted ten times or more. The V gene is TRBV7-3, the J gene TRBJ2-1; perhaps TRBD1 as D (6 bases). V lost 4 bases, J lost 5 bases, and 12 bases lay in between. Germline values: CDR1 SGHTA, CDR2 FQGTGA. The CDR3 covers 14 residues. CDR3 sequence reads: CASSSRQENNEQFF. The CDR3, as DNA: TGTGCCAGCAGCTCTCGACAGGAAAACAATGAGCAGTTCTTC.

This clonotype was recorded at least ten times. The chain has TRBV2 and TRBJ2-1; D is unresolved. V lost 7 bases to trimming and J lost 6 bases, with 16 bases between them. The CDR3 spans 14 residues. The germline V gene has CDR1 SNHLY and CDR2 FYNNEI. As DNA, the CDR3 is TGTGCCAGCACCGCGGAAGGCGGAATCAATGAGCAGTTCTTC. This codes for CASTAEGGINEQFF.

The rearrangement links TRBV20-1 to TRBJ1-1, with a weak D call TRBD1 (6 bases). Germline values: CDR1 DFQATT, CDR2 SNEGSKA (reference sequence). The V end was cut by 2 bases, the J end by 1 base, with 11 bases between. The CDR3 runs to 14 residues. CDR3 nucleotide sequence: TGCAGTGCTAGATTTCAGGGGAGGAACACTGAAGCTTTCTTT. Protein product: CSARFQGRNTEAFF.

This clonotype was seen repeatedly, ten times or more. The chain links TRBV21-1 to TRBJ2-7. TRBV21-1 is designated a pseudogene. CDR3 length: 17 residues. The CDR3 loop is CASSKRKDFSLSYEQYF. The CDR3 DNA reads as TGTGCCAGCAGCAAAAGGAAAGATTTCTCACTCTCCTACGAGCAGTACTTC.

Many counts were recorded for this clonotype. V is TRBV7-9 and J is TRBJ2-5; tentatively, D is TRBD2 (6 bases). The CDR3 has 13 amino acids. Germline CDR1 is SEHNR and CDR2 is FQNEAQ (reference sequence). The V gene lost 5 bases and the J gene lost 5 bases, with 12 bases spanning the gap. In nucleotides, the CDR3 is TGTGCCAGCAGCCCACGACTAGGGGAGACCCAGTACTTC. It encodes CASSPRLGETQYF.

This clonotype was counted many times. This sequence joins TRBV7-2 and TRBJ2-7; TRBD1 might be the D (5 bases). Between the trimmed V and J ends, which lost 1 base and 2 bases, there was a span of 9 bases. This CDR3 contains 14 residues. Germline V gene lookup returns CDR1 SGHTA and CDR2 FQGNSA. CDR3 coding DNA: TGTGCCAGCAGCTTAGACAGGTGGACCTACGAGCAGTACTTC. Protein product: CASSLDRWTYEQYF.

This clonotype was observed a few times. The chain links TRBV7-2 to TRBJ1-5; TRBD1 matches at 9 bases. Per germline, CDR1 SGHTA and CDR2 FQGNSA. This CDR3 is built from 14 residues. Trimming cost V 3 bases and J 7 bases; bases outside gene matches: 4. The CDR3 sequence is CASSFWDREQPQHF. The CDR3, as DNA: TGTGCCAGCAGCTTTTGGGACAGGGAACAGCCCCAGCATTTT. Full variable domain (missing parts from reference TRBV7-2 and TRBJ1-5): GAGVSQSPSNKVTEKGKDVELRCDPISGHTALYWYRQSLGQGLEFLIYFQGNSAPDKSGLPSDRFSAERTGGSVSTLTIQRTQQEDSAVYLCASSFWDREQPQHFGDGTRLSIL.

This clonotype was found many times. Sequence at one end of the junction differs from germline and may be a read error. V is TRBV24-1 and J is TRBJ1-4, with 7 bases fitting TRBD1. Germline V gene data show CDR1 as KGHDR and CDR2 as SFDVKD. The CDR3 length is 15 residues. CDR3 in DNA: TGTGCCACCAGTGAAGGGGGCTCGTCCGATGAACAACTGTTTTTT. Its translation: CATSEGGSSDEQLFF.